This T cell receptor beta chain comes out of a study of cytomegalovirus exposure and HLA in healthy donors. Whole-study results and caveats: The authors listed 150 or so TCR beta chains as cytomegalovirus-associated. Earlier findings revealed that most TCR beta V segments proved productive either about 87% or about 30% of the time. Sequencing likely produced, as an artifact, a cluster of highly shared sequence variants.

60 Vbeta and 13 Jbeta primers were used in PCR. Measured with immunoSEQ multiplex PCR; TCRdb has only the in-frame clones, and not every one. The profile covers 190,000 or so clones, with more than 75% appearing a single time and under 7.5% taken by the ten largest. This CDR3 comprises 18 residues. The germline V gene has CDR1 SGHTA and CDR2 FQGNSA. V gave up 4 bases and J gave up 4 bases; unmatched junction bases: 8. In its sample, this clone was seen once. Its antigen is undetermined. The specimen sequenced was PBMCs. The TCR originated in a woman aged 45-65 years in good health and CMV-seropositive. This chain connects TRBV7-2 to TRBJ2-2; 14 bases are a match to TRBD2. The CDR3: CASSSLGTSGSPTGELFF. For the CDR3, the DNA is TGTGCCAGCAGCTCTCTGGGGACTAGCGGGAGTCCCACCGGGGAGCTGTTTTTT.